The T cell receptor beta chain described here comes from a study of shared clonotypes between healthy human individuals. Germline V CDR1 and CDR2: SGHAT, FQNNGV. The CDR3 runs 18 residues. Between the trimmed V and J ends, which lost 5 bases and 1 base, there was a span of 23 bases. Libraries were prepared by immunoSEQ multiplex PCR; TCRdb keeps only in-frame clonotypes and omits some of them. The sample carries hundreds of thousands of clones, 72% recorded once. J is TRBJ1-1 and V is TRBV11-2; possibly TRBD1 for D (5 bases). The sample was memory CD4+ T cells sorted from blood. Subset reported: CD45RA-negative fraction. This clonotype was sampled from a woman in her thirties in good health. CDR3 nucleotide sequence: TGTGCCAGCAGCACGGCGGGGCAAATAATGGAAGGGAACACTGAAGCTTTCTTT. The encoded protein is CASSTAGQIMEGNTEAFF. Looking up the rest from reference TRBV11-2 and TRBJ1-1 gives the full variable domain: EAGVAQSPRYKIIEKRQSVAFWCNPISGHATLYWYQQILGQGPKLLIQFQNNGVVDDSQLPKDRFSAERLKGVDSTLKIQPAKLEDSAVYLCASSTAGQIMEGNTEAFFGQGTRLTVV.